The present entry profiles one T cell receptor beta chain with its context. This sample is part of a study of blood T cell repertoires in COVID-19. Whole-study context: Acute-phase and convalescent COVID-19 samples originated in the United States, Italy and Spain. Sources were T cells, B-cell-depleted T cells, or PBMCs; the material itself was cDNA or gDNA.

Per the original data handling: The assay estimated nucleated cells by amplifying reference gene primers. Data came from immunoSEQ multiplex PCR; TCRdb stores just in-frame clones and leaves some out. V and J calls and clone size are copied from that table; D and trimming were computed from the DNA. The sample consists of hundreds of thousands of clones, nearly 90% of them appearing once. Recruited during active infection, patients (from Seattle) were subsequently followed longitudinally. Germline CDR1 and CDR2: SQVTM and ANQGSEA. V was shortened by 6 bases and J by 5 bases, with 20 bases between the two germline ends. There are 15 residues in the CDR3.

V gene TRBV29-1 combines with J gene TRBJ1-5; weak D call: TRBD1 (5 bases). Material for sequencing was peripheral blood. The receptor was derived from a woman aged 25-40 years with COVID-19, enrolled during active disease. The CDR3 region has the DNA TGCAGCGTGGTTGTCAAGAAGGGGATGCATCAGCCCCAGCATTTT. This codes for CSVVVKKGMHQPQHF.